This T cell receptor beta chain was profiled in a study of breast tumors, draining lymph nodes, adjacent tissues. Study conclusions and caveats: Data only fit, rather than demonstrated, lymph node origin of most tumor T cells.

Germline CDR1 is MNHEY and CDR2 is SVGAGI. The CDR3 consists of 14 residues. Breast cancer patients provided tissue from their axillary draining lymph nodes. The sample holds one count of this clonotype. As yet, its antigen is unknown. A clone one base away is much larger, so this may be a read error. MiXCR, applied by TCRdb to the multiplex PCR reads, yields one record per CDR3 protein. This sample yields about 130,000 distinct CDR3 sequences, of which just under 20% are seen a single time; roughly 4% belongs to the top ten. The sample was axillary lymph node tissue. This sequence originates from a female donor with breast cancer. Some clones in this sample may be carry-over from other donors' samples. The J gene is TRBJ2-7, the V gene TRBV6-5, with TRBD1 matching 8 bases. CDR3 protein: CASREPGQAYGQYF. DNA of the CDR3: TGTGCCAGCAGAGAGCCGGGACAGGCCTACGGGCAGTACTTC.